This T cell receptor (beta chain) was captured in a study of T-cell memory formation after mild COVID-19. In regard to this clonotype: What it binds is unknown.

TCRdb re-called the 5' RACE reads through MiXCR, storing one row per CDR3 protein. This sample has 100,000 to 150,000 distinct CDR3 sequences, with about a sixth found just once. Overall study results and limits: Chiefly within CM and EM were the contracting CD4+ clones; CD8+ ones were within EMRA.

Looked up from germline, CDR1 is MNHEY and CDR2 is SVGAGI. V was pared by 0 bases and J by 4 bases, with 8 bases of the junction left unmatched. This CDR3 spans 16 amino acids. The receptor comes from a man between 18 and 35 years old who had mild COVID-19 (a few samples of this study predate the infection). Cell type and time point are not known. The sequenced sample consisted of PBMCs or a T cell subset sorted from them (not recorded which). This chain joins TRBV6-5 and TRBJ1-1, with TRBD1 matching 7 bases. CDR3 in DNA: TGTGCCAGCAGTTACTCCGAGGGGGCGCCGGGCACTGAAGCTTTCTTT. Protein sequence: CASSYSEGAPGTEAFF.